The 27 T cell receptor beta chains below all came from one sample that was sequenced in a study of T cells in Graves' hyperthyroidism and ophthalmopathy. Amplified regions were TCR beta CDR3 sequences from RNA transcripts. An initial round of RT-PCR targeting the TCR CDR3 relied on the HTBI primer set. TCRdb used MiXCR to reprocess the multiplex PCR reads, holding one entry per CDR3 protein. The table records about 700,000 distinct CDR3 sequences, 14% of them present only once. The material sequenced was blood. The receptors were gathered from a woman younger than 30 with Graves' hyperthyroidism.

This clonotype was seen repeatedly, ten times or more. The rearrangement uses TRBV27 and TRBJ2-5; 12 nucleotides match TRBD2. CDR1 is MNHEY and CDR2 is SMNVEV in the germline V gene (reference sequence). CDR3 length equals 21 residues. V dropped 8 bases and J dropped 4; count of bases not matched to a gene: 26. The CDR3 bases are TGTGCCAGCTCCGCCGGGCCAGCTAGCGGGAGGGGTATCGGAATTAGAGAGACCCAGTACTTC. The encoded protein is CASSAGPASGRGIGIRETQYF.

This clonotype was picked up many times. This chain links TRBV10-3 with TRBJ2-5; D perhaps matches TRBD2 (5 bases). The CDR3 contains 14 residues. CDR1 and CDR2 (germline): ENHRY, SYGVKD. The V end lost 3 bases, the J end lost 4 bases, and 12 bases lay between the germline ends. The CDR3 loop reads CAISERDAGETQYF. The CDR3 bases are TGTGCCATCAGTGAAAGGGATGCGGGAGAGACCCAGTACTTC.

There are many counts of this clonotype. The chain joins TRBV20-1 to TRBJ2-1, with no clear D. Germline V gene data show CDR1 as DFQATT and CDR2 as SNEGSKA (reference sequence). The CDR3 spans 16 residues. Trimming removed 1 base from V and 4 bases from J, with 17 bases in between. DNA of the CDR3: TGCAGTGCTAGAGCCGCTTTGGCGGAGTATTACAATGAGCAGTTCTTC. Protein: CSARAALAEYYNEQFF.

This clonotype was counted many times. This chain uses TRBV13 with TRBJ1-5, with D perhaps TRBD1 (5 bases). The CDR3 is made up of 14 amino acids. V was clipped by 8 bases and J by 0 bases, with 11 bases between them. Germline-derived CDR1 and CDR2 are PRHDT and FYEKMQ (reference sequence). Written as DNA, the CDR3 is TGTGCCAGCTCATCCAGGGATAGCAATCAGCCCCAGCATTTT. It specifies CASSSRDSNQPQHF. Based on the CDR3 plus reference TRBV13 and TRBJ1-5, the full variable domain is AAGVIQSPRHLIKEKRETATLKCYPIPRHDTVYWYQQGPGQDPQFLISFYEKMQSDKGSIPDRFSAQQFSDYHSELNMSSLELGDSALYFCASSSRDSNQPQHFGDGTRLSIL.

The chain has TRBV7-2 and TRBJ2-1; 7 nucleotides agree with TRBD2. The last part of the DNA fits TRBJ2-7 better; the J call may be wrong. Germline CDR1 reads SGHTA; CDR2 reads FQGNSA. The CDR3 sequence is 15 residues long. CDR3 amino acids: CASSLAGGPSNEQYF. Here the CDR3 DNA reads TGTGCCAGCAGCTTAGCGGGAGGGCCGTCCAATGAGCAGTACTTC.

The chain couples TRBV7-2 to TRBJ2-1; TRBD2 matches 13 bases. In germline, CDR1 is SGHTA, CDR2 FQGNSA. V lost 5 bases and J lost 13; bases outside the gene matches: 8. CDR3 length: 14 amino acids. The CDR3 DNA is TGTGCCAGCAGCCCAATGACTAGCGGGAGGCCACAGTTCTTC. Translating it yields CASSPMTSGRPQFF.

The chain joins TRBV12-3 or TRBV12-4 to TRBJ2-3; the D is unclear. CDR3 size: 13 residues. V was pared by 3 bases and J by 2 bases, with 6 bases between. The CDR3: CASSFQATDTQYF. In DNA, the CDR3 is TGTGCCAGCAGTTTTCAGGCCACAGATACGCAGTATTTT.

This rearrangement joins TRBV6-1 to TRBJ2-3, with D possibly being TRBD2 (6 bases). The CDR3 spans 14 residues. Trimming cost V 2 bases and J 6 bases, with 12 bases left between them. Germline values: CDR1 MNHNS, CDR2 SASEGT. The CDR3 DNA sequence: TGTGCCAGCAGTGAAAACGGGAGCGGGGATACGCAGTATTTT. Translation: CASSENGSGDTQYF.

The V gene is TRBV6-1, the J gene TRBJ2-7; 9 positions match TRBD1. The J call is uncertain, as TRBJ2-1 better fits the DNA end. Per germline, CDR1 MNHNS and CDR2 SASEGT. This CDR3 is built from 14 residues. The CDR3: CASSKGQGTYEQFF. The CDR3 DNA reads TGTGCCAGCAGTAAGGGACAGGGCACCTACGAGCAGTTCTTC.

The rearrangement uses TRBV13 and TRBJ2-7, with a possible D match to TRBD1 (5 bases). Between the trimmed V and J ends, which lost 5 bases and 3 bases, there was a span of 26 bases. This CDR3 comprises 18 residues. CDR1 is PRHDT and CDR2 is FYEKMQ in the germline V gene (reference sequence). The CDR3 region has the DNA TGTGCCAGCAGCCGAGCCCGGAGCCCTCCGACAGTCAACTACGAGCAGTACTTC. Amino acid sequence: CASSRARSPPTVNYEQYF.

This clonotype appeared many times. The gene calls are TRBV7-9 and TRBJ2-7; D remains unclear. In germline, CDR1 is SEHNR, CDR2 FQNEAQ (reference sequence). This CDR3 is 14 amino acids long. Trimming removed 4 bases from V and 2 bases from J, with 12 bases in between. CDR3 region: CASSSAGSAYEQYF. The CDR3 DNA is TGTGCCAGCAGCTCGGCCGGCAGTGCCTACGAGCAGTACTTC. The variable domain in full, with the rest retrieved from reference TRBV7-9 and TRBJ2-7, is DTGVSQNPRHKITKRGQNVTFRCDPISEHNRLYWYRQTLGQGPEFLTYFQNEAQLEKSRLLSDRFSAERPKGSFSTLEIQRTEQGDSAMYLCASSSAGSAYEQYFGPGTRLTVT.

The gene calls are TRBV29-1 and TRBJ2-5; D ambiguous. V was clipped by 7 bases and J by 7 bases, with 13 bases between them. This CDR3 is 11 amino acids long. The germline CDR1 and CDR2 sequences are SQVTM and ANQGSEA. The CDR3 is CSGTASGTQYF. DNA for the CDR3: TGCAGCGGTACAGCAAGTGGGACCCAGTACTTC.

V usage is TRBV13 and J usage is TRBJ2-7, with D tentatively TRBD2 (5 bases). V lost 4 bases and J 7 bases, leaving 11 bases between the germline ends. The CDR3 runs 12 residues. Germline assignment: CDR1 PRHDT and CDR2 FYEKMQ (reference sequence). CDR3 residues: CASSYGNREQYF. CDR3 bases: TGTGCCAGCAGCTACGGGAACCGGGAGCAGTACTTC.

This sequence joins TRBV7-2 and TRBJ1-1; maybe TRBD1 (5 bases). The V gene's germline CDR1 is SGHTA and CDR2 FQGNSA. This CDR3 region has 16 residues. V was shortened by 1 base and J by 1 base, with 13 bases between the two germline ends. The DNA for the CDR3 is TGTGCCAGCAGCTTAGTCGCCAGGGTAGGGAACACTGAAGCTTTCTTT. Its translation is CASSLVARVGNTEAFF. Together with reference TRBV7-2 and TRBJ1-1, the CDR3 gives the full variable domain: GAGVSQSPSNKVTEKGKDVELRCDPISGHTALYWYRQSLGQGLEFLIYFQGNSAPDKSGLPSDRFSAERTGGSVSTLTIQRTQQEDSAVYLCASSLVARVGNTEAFFGQGTRLTVV.

This clonotype was observed many times. The rearrangement joins TRBV4-1 to TRBJ2-7; the D gene is possibly TRBD1 (6 bases). Germline CDR1 MGHRA, CDR2 YSYEKL. This CDR3 region has 15 residues. The germline V and J ends were trimmed by 1 base and 2 bases, with 12 bases remaining between them. The CDR3 protein is CASSQARDNAYEQYF. As DNA, the CDR3 is TGCGCCAGCAGCCAAGCACGGGACAATGCCTACGAGCAGTACTTC.

The V gene is TRBV7-2, the J gene TRBJ2-5; D is unclear. Deletions cut 7 bases from V and 2 bases from J, with 14 bases between. Germline V lookup: CDR1 SGHTA, CDR2 FQGNSA. This CDR3 spans 14 amino acids. CDR3 residues: CASISNPGQETQYF. CDR3 bases: TGTGCCAGCATCTCCAATCCGGGTCAAGAGACCCAGTACTTC.

This clonotype was counted at least ten times. The chain uses TRBV20-1 and TRBJ2-5, with a possible D match to TRBD1 (6 bases). V lost 3 bases, J lost 1 base, and 12 bases lay in between. Germline CDR1 DFQATT, CDR2 SNEGSKA (reference sequence). The CDR3 extends over 14 amino acids. This chain's CDR3 is CSASGGGLQETQYF. CDR3 coding DNA: TGCAGTGCTAGTGGGGGCGGCCTCCAAGAGACCCAGTACTTC.

This clonotype was picked up a small number of times. The V and J genes are TRBV7-3 and TRBJ2-5; either TRBD1 or TRBD2 may fit D (5 bases each). V lost 2 bases to trimming and J lost 4 bases, with 17 bases between them. Per germline, CDR1 SGHTA and CDR2 FQGTGA. The CDR3 is 16 amino acids. The CDR3 DNA is TGTGCCAGCAGCTTATTGGGACGGCTTCAAGGAGAGACCCAGTACTTC. Protein product: CASSLLGRLQGETQYF.

A few counts support this clonotype. This rearrangement joins TRBV6-1 to TRBJ2-5; 15 nucleotides match TRBD2. Germline V gene data show CDR1 as MNHNS and CDR2 as SASEGT. This CDR3 comprises 17 residues. V dropped 5 bases and J dropped 1; count of bases not matched to a gene: 5. CDR3 bases: TGTGCCAGCAGTCCCGGGACTAGCGGGAGGTTCCAAGAGACCCAGTACTTC. Protein: CASSPGTSGRFQETQYF.

This clonotype has a count of ten or more. The J gene is TRBJ2-7, the V gene TRBV7-9, with a weak D call TRBD1 (7 bases). Germline-derived CDR1 and CDR2 are SEHNR and FQNEAQ (reference sequence). The CDR3 sequence is 13 residues long. The ends were cut back, 2 bases at V and 5 bases at J, with 10 bases in the middle. The CDR3 reads CASSLQGGHEQYF. The CDR3 nucleotides are TGTGCCAGCAGCTTACAGGGGGGTCACGAGCAGTACTTC.

This clonotype was seen many times. The rearrangement joins TRBV7-3 to TRBJ1-1; D unresolved. Germline V CDR1 and CDR2: SGHTA, FQGTGA. The CDR3 contains 12 residues. Between the trimmed V and J ends, which lost 1 base and 8 bases, there was a span of 8 bases. The CDR3, as DNA: TGTGCCAGCAGCTTAAACGAGGGAGAAGCTTTCTTT. Amino acids: CASSLNEGEAFF.

CDR3 region: CASSLGASGIWEQYF. The CDR3 DNA follows: TGTGCCAGCAGTTTGGGGGCTAGCGGGATCTGGGAGCAGTACTTC. V usage is TRBV27 and J usage is TRBJ2-7, with 9 bases aligning to TRBD2. V dropped 3 bases and J dropped 7; count of bases not matched to a gene: 10. Germline loops: CDR1 MNHEY, CDR2 SMNVEV (reference sequence). The CDR3 has 15 amino acids.

This clonotype was recorded many times. The V gene is TRBV7-9, the J gene TRBJ2-1, with TRBD2 as a possible D gene (5 bases). Germline V gene lookup returns CDR1 SEHNR and CDR2 FQNEAQ (reference sequence). V dropped 7 bases and J dropped 8 bases, with 18 bases sitting between them. The CDR3 sequence is 14 residues long. The CDR3 sequence is CASTTSFETDEQFF. The CDR3 bases are TGTGCCAGCACCACTAGTTTCGAGACCGATGAGCAGTTCTTC.

This clonotype was seen ten or more times. This chain connects TRBV28 to TRBJ2-4; D possibly corresponds to TRBD2 (5 bases). V was pared by 5 bases and J by 0 bases, with 17 bases between. CDR3 length: 17 residues. Germline values: CDR1 MDHEN, CDR2 SYDVKM. The CDR3 spells CASSAARGRRAKNIQYF. In DNA form, the CDR3 reads TGTGCCAGCAGTGCCGCTCGGGGAAGGCGAGCCAAAAACATTCAGTACTTC.

This clonotype was counted at least ten times. The chain recombines TRBV7-8 with TRBJ1-2, with a tentative D call TRBD1 (5 bases). Trimming pared 0 bases from V and 3 bases from J, leaving 14 bases between. The CDR3 sequence is 16 residues long. From germline, CDR1 is SGHVS and CDR2 FQNEAQ. The chain's CDR3 is CASSLADVGADYGYTF. CDR3 coding DNA: TGTGCCAGCAGCTTAGCGGACGTTGGGGCAGACTATGGCTACACCTTC.

This clonotype showed up many times. CDR3 bases: TGTGCCAGCACGCCTGGGAGGACCGGGGAGCTGTTTTTT. It yields the protein CASTPGRTGELFF. The V call is TRBV18, the J call TRBJ2-2; a weak D match, TRBD2 (6 bases). V was trimmed by 8 bases and J by 5 bases, leaving 12 bases between them. This CDR3 has 13 amino acids. CDR1 is KGHSH, CDR2 LQKENI, per germline. Using reference TRBV18 and TRBJ2-2 for the parts outside the CDR3, the full variable domain is NAGVMQNPRHLVRRRGQEARLRCSPMKGHSHVYWYRQLPEEGLKFMVYLQKENIIDESGMPKERFSAEFPKEGPSILRIQQVVRGDSAAYFCASTPGRTGELFFGEGSRLTVL.

This clonotype has at least ten counts. The chain joins TRBV7-8 to TRBJ1-2, with D hard to call. The CDR3 sequence is 13 residues long. Trimming left V 1 base short and J 4 bases short, with 7 bases between. Germline lookup yields CDR1 SGHVS and CDR2 FQNEAQ. The CDR3 is CASSLEGRYGYTF. The CDR3, as DNA: TGTGCCAGCAGCTTAGAAGGCCGCTATGGCTACACCTTC.